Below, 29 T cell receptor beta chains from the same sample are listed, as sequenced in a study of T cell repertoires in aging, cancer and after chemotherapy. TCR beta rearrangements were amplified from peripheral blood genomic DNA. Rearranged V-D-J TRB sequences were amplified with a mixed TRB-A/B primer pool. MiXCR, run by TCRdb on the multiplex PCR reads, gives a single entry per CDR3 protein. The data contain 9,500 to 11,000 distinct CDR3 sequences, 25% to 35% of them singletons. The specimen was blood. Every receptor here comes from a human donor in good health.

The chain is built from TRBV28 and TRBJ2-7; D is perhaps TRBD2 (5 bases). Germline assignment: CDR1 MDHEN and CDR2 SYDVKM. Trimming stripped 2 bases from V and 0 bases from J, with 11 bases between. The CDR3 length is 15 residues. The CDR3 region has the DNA TGTGCCAGCAGTTTAACTAGTTCCCCCTCCTACGAGCAGTACTTC. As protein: CASSLTSSPSYEQYF.

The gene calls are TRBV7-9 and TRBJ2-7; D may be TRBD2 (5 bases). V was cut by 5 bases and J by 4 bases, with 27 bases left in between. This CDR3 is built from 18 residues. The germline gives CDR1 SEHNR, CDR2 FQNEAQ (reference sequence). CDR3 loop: CASSTLITRGPSPYEQYF. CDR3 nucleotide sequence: TGTGCCAGCAGCACCCTCATAACTCGAGGGCCAAGTCCTTACGAGCAGTACTTC.

The CDR3 loop is CASSASSLGTDTQYF. As DNA, the CDR3 is TGTGCCAGCAGTGCCTCAAGTTTGGGAACAGATACGCAGTATTTT. The rearrangement links TRBV28 to TRBJ2-3, with D unresolved. V was cut by 5 bases and J by 3 bases, with 15 bases left in between. Germline CDR1 is MDHEN and CDR2 is SYDVKM. The CDR3 extends over 15 amino acids.

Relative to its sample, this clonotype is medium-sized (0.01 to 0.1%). The CDR3 coding sequence is TGTGCCAGTAGTACATCCTCCCGCGGCTACACCTTC. As protein: CASSTSSRGYTF. The chain joins TRBV19 to TRBJ1-2; no reliable D call. Trimming stripped 4 bases from V and 8 bases from J, with 11 bases between. Germline loops: CDR1 LNHDA, CDR2 SQIVND (reference sequence). The CDR3 spans 12 residues.

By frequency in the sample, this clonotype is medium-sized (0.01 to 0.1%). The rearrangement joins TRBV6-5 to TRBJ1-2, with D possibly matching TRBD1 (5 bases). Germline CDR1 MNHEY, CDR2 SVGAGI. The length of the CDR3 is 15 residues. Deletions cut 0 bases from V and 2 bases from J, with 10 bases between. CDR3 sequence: CASSYSKEGNYGYTF. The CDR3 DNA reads TGTGCCAGCAGTTACTCGAAGGAGGGGAACTATGGCTACACCTTC.

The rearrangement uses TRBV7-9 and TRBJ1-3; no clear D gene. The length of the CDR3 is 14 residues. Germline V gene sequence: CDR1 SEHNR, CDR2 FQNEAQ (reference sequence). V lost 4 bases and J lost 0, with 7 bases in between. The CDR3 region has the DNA TGTGCCAGCAGCTCACCAGTCTCTGGAAACACCATATATTTT. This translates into CASSSPVSGNTIYF.

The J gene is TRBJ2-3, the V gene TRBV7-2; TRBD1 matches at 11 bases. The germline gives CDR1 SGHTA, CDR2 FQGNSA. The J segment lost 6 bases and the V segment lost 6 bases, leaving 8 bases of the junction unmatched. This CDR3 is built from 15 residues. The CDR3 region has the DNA TGTGCCAGCAGACAAAGGGACAGGGGGGATGATACGCAGTATTTT. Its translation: CASRQRDRGDDTQYF.

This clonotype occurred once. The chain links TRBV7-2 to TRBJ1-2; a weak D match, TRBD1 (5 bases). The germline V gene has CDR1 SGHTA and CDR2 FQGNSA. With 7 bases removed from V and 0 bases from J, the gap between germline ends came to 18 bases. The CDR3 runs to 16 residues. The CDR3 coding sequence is TGTGCCAGCAACCCCCGGTGGGGCGCTCCTAACTATGGCTACACCTTC. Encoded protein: CASNPRWGAPNYGYTF.

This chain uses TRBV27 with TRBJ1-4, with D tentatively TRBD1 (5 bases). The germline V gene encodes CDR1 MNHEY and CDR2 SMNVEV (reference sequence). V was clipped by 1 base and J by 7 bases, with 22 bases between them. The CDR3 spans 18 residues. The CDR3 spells CASSLFGQGGLGGEKLFF. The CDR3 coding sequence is TGTGCCAGCAGTTTATTTGGGCAGGGAGGGTTGGGTGGTGAAAAACTGTTTTTT.

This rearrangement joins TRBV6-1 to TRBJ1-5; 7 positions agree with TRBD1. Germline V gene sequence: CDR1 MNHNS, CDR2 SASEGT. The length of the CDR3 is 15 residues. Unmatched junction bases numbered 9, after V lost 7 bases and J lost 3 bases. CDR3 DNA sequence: TGTGCCAGCACGGAGGGGGGGACAGACAATCAGCCCCAGCATTTT. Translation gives CASTEGGTDNQPQHF.

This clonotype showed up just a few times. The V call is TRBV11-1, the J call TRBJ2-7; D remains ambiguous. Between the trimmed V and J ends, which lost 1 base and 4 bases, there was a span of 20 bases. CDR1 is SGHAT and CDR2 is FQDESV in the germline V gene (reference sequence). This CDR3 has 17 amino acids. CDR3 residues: CASSLESPHIPPYEQYF. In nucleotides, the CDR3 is TGTGCCAGCAGCTTAGAGTCCCCACACATACCTCCGTACGAGCAGTACTTC.

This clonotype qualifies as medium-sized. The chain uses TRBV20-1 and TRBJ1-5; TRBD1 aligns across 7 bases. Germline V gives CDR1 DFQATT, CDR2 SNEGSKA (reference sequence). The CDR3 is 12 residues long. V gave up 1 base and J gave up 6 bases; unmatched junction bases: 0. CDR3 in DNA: TGCAGTGCTAGAGGGGACAGTCAGCCCCAGCATTTT. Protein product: CSARGDSQPQHF.

The CDR3: CASREAGGTGELFF. CDR3 bases: TGTGCCAGCCGGGAGGCAGGGGGCACCGGGGAGCTGTTTTTT. The chain carries TRBV7-2 and TRBJ2-2; D may be TRBD1 or TRBD2 (7 bases each). The V and J ends lost 8 bases and 4 bases respectively, with 14 bases between them. This CDR3 has 14 residues. Germline lookup yields CDR1 SGHTA and CDR2 FQGNSA.

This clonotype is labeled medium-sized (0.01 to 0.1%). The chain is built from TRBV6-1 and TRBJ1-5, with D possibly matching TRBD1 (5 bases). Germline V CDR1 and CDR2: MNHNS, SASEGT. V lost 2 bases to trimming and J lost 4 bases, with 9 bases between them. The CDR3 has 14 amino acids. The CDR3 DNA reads TGTGCCAGCAGTGAACGGACATGGAATCAGCCCCAGCATTTT. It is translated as CASSERTWNQPQHF.

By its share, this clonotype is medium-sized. CDR3 in DNA: TGTGCCAGCAGCTTAGAACGACAAGCGACCTACGAGCAGTACTTC. Its protein product is CASSLERQATYEQYF. V usage is TRBV7-2 and J usage is TRBJ2-7; no definite D call. Germline values: CDR1 SGHTA, CDR2 FQGNSA. This CDR3 contains 15 residues. V was pared by 1 base and J by 2 bases, with 12 bases between.

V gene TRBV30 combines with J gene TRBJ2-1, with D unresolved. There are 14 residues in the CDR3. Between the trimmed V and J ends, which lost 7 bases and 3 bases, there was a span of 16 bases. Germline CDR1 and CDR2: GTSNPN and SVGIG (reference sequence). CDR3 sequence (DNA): TGTGCCTCAACCGACCTCCGTCGCTACAATGAGCAGTTCTTC. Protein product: CASTDLRRYNEQFF.

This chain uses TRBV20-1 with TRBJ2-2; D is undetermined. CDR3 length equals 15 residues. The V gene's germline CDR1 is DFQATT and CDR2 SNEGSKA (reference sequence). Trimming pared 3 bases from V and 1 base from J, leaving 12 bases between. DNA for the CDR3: TGCAGTGCTAGGGACCCGATCTGGAACACCGGGGAGCTGTTTTTT. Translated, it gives CSARDPIWNTGELFF.

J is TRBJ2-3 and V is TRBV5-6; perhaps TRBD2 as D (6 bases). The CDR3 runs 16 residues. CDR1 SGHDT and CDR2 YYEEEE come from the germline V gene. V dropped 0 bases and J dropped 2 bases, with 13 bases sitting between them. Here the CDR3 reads CASSLARAGYTDTQYF. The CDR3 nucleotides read TGTGCCAGCAGCTTGGCTAGGGCGGGGTACACAGATACGCAGTATTTT.

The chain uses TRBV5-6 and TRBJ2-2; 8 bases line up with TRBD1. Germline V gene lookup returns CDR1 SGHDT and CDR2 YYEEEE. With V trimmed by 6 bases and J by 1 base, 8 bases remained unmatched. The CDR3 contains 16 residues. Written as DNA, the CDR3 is TGTGCCAGCACCGTTCAGGGGGCGCTGAACACCGGGGAGCTGTTTTTT. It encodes CASTVQGALNTGELFF.

The CDR3 region is CASSSTGVAGELFF. CDR3 in DNA: TGTGCCAGCAGCTCTACAGGGGTGGCCGGGGAGCTGTTTTTT. The rearrangement links TRBV28 to TRBJ2-2, with 7 bases that match TRBD1. This CDR3 spans 14 amino acids. V lost 6 bases and J lost 6; bases outside the gene matches: 7. Germline CDR1 is MDHEN and CDR2 is SYDVKM. Combining the CDR3 with reference TRBV28 and TRBJ2-2 gives the whole variable domain DVKVTQSSRYLVKRTGEKVFLECVQDMDHENMFWYRQDPGLGLRLIYFSYDVKMKEKGDIPEGYSVSREKKERFSLILESASTNQTSMYLCASSSTGVAGELFFGEGSRLTVL.

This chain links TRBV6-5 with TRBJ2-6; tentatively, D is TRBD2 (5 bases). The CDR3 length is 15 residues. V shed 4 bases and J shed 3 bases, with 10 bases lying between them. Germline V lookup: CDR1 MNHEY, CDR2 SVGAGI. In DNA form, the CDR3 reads TGTGCCAGCAGTTTTACCGGGAATGGGGCCAACGTCCTGACTTTC. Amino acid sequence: CASSFTGNGANVLTF.

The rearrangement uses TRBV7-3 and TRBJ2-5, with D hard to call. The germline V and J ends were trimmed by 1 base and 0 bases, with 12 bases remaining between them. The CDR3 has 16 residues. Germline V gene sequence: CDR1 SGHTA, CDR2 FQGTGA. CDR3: CASSLNSGHYQETQYF. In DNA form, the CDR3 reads TGTGCCAGCAGCTTAAATAGTGGGCATTACCAAGAGACCCAGTACTTC.

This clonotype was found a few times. The CDR3 DNA reads as TGTGCCAGCAGCCCCGACCGCGGGAGGTACGAGCAGTACTTC. This translates into CASSPDRGRYEQYF. The chain employs TRBV5-5 and TRBJ2-7; 8 bases line up with TRBD2. In germline, CDR1 is SGHKS, CDR2 YYEKEE (reference sequence). Trimming removed 4 bases from V and 4 bases from J; junction bases left unmatched: 7. The CDR3 is 14 residues long. Supplemented by reference TRBV5-5 and TRBJ2-7, the full variable domain reads DAGVTQSPTHLIKTRGQQVTLRCSPISGHKSVSWYQQVLGQGPQFIFQYYEKEERGRGNFPDRFSARQFPNYSSELNVNALLLGDSALYLCASSPDRGRYEQYFGPGTRLTVT.

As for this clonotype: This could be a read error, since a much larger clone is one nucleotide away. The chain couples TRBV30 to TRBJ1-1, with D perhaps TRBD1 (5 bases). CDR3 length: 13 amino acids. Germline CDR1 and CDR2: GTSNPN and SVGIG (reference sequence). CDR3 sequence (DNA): TGTGTCTGGAGTGTACAGGCGAGGACTGAAGCTTTCTTT. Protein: CVWSVQARTEAFF.

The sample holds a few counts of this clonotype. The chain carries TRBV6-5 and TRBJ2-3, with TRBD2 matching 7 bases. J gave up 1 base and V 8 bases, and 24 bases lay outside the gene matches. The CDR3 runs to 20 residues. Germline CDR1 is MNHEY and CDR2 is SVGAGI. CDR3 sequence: CASPWQTSSFSRAGTDTQYF. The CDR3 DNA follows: TGTGCCAGCCCCTGGCAGACTAGCTCCTTCAGCCGAGCCGGCACAGATACGCAGTATTTT.

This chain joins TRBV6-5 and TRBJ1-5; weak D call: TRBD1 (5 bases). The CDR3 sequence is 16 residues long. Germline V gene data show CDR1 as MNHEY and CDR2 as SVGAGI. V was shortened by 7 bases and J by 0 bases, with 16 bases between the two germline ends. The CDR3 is CASTPREGISNQPQHF. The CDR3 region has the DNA TGTGCCAGCACCCCCCGGGAGGGGATTAGCAATCAGCCCCAGCATTTT.

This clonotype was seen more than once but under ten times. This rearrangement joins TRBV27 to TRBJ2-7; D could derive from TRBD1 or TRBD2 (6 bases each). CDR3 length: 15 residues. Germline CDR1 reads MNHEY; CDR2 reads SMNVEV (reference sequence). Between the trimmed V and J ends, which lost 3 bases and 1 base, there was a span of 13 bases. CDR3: CASSFGGRGSYEQYF. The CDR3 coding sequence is TGTGCCAGCAGTTTTGGGGGGCGAGGGTCCTACGAGCAGTACTTC.

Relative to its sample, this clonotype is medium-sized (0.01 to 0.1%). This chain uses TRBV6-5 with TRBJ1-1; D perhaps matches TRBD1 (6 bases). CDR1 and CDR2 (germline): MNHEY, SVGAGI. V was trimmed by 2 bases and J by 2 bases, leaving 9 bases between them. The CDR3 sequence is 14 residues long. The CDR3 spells CASSYGGGNTEAFF. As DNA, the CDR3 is TGTGCCAGCAGTTACGGGGGCGGCAACACTGAAGCTTTCTTT.

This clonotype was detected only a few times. CDR3 amino acids: CAWSDDRGAKVTEAFF. CDR3 DNA: TGTGCCTGGAGTGACGACCGGGGGGCGAAGGTTACTGAAGCTTTCTTT. The chain uses TRBV30 and TRBJ1-1, with D possibly TRBD1 on 6 matching bases. The length of the CDR3 is 16 residues. V was trimmed by 1 base and J by 5 bases, leaving 20 bases between them. CDR1 and CDR2 (germline): GTSNPN, SVGIG (reference sequence).